The 21 T cell receptor beta chains below were found in one sample sequenced in a study of T-cell memory formation after mild COVID-19. MiXCR, run by TCRdb on the 5' RACE reads, gives a single entry per CDR3 protein. The data show roughly 150,000 distinct CDR3 sequences, roughly 14% seen once. Sequenced input: PBMCs or a T cell subset sorted from them (not recorded which). The receptors were sampled from an adult woman who had mild COVID-19 (a few samples of this study predate the infection). Cell type and time point are not known.

A single count supports this clonotype. The rearrangement links TRBV7-9 to TRBJ2-3; 9 bases are a match to TRBD2. V gave up 0 bases and J gave up 2 bases; unmatched junction bases: 9. The CDR3 is 18 residues long. CDR1 and CDR2 from the germline V gene are SEHNR and FQNEAQ (reference sequence). The CDR3 DNA sequence: TGTGCCAGCAGCTTAGCGCGCCCAGCGGGAGGACCCACAGATACGCAGTATTTT. Protein: CASSLARPAGGPTDTQYF.

In DNA, the CDR3 is TGTGCCAGTTCTAGGGACCATTCCTACGAGCAGTACTTC. Its protein product is CASSRDHSYEQYF. The rearrangement uses TRBV19 and TRBJ2-7; D may match TRBD1 or TRBD2 (5 bases each). Germline-derived CDR1 and CDR2 are LNHDA and SQIVND (reference sequence). The ends were cut back, 8 bases at V and 1 base at J, with 12 bases in the middle. This CDR3 has 13 amino acids.

The rearrangement uses TRBV18 and TRBJ1-5; 8 positions match TRBD1. The germline V gene has CDR1 KGHSH and CDR2 LQKENI. Trimming took 6 bases from V and 14 from J; bases not matched to a gene: 12. This CDR3 has 13 residues. CDR3 in amino acids: CASSPGQGHLEHF. The CDR3 DNA reads TGTGCCAGCTCCCCTGGACAGGGTCATTTGGAGCATTTT.

This clonotype was detected only a few times. The chain employs TRBV12-3 or TRBV12-4 and TRBJ1-1, with D uncertain. The CDR3 loop spans 13 amino acids. V was trimmed by 7 bases and J by 5 bases, leaving 14 bases between them. The CDR3 protein is CASTLYPETEAFF. DNA for the CDR3: TGTGCCAGCACCTTATACCCGGAGACTGAAGCTTTCTTT.

The genes are TRBV7-2 and TRBJ1-1; D not resolved. The V end lost 6 bases, the J end lost 3 bases, and 11 bases lay between the germline ends. The V gene's germline CDR1 is SGHTA and CDR2 FQGNSA. The CDR3 consists of 13 residues. The CDR3 reads CASSLIWDTEAFF. CDR3 DNA: TGTGCCAGCAGTCTTATCTGGGACACTGAAGCTTTCTTT.

This clonotype was found many times. V usage is TRBV7-2 and J usage is TRBJ2-3; a weak D match, TRBD1 (6 bases). This CDR3 has 13 residues. Germline V gives CDR1 SGHTA, CDR2 FQGNSA. The V gene lost 8 bases and the J gene lost 3 bases, with 12 bases spanning the gap. The CDR3 sequence is CASARDITDTQYF. The DNA for the CDR3 is TGTGCCAGCGCCCGGGACATAACAGATACGCAGTATTTT.

This clonotype was picked up a small number of times. The chain combines TRBV6-5 with TRBJ2-2; TRBD1 agrees at 9 bases. Germline values: CDR1 MNHEY, CDR2 SVGAGI. The CDR3 is 17 amino acids. Trimming at V came to 4 bases and at J to 7 bases, leaving 13 bases not matched to a gene. The CDR3 spells CASSFSGTGNSVGELFF. CDR3 DNA: TGTGCCAGCAGTTTCTCCGGGACAGGGAACTCAGTCGGGGAGCTGTTTTTT.

The table lists this clonotype with a few counts. The chain links TRBV6-5 to TRBJ1-6, with TRBD1 matching over 12 bases. CDR1 and CDR2 (germline): MNHEY, SVGAGI. This CDR3 comprises 15 residues. The ends lost 6 bases at V and 11 bases at J; junction bases unmatched: 8. In DNA, the CDR3 is TGTGCCAGCAGCCCGATAGGGACAGGGGGCGCACCCCTCCACTTT. Its translation: CASSPIGTGGAPLHF.

This clonotype was seen a few times. This chain links TRBV7-6 with TRBJ1-5; D ambiguous. This CDR3 contains 15 residues. V lost 0 bases, J lost 5 bases, and 11 bases lay in between. Per germline, CDR1 SGHVS and CDR2 FNYEAQ. The CDR3 region has the DNA TGTGCCAGCAGCTTAGCGGGAAGGCACGATCAGCCCCAGCATTTT. Protein: CASSLAGRHDQPQHF.

This clonotype was observed a handful of times. V and J are TRBV7-8 and TRBJ2-3; 8 positions match TRBD1. Germline CDR1 reads SGHVS; CDR2 reads FQNEAQ. This CDR3 contains 16 residues. V gave up 6 bases and J gave up 1 base; unmatched junction bases: 9. The CDR3 protein is CASRSITGGGTDTQYF. The CDR3 DNA follows: TGTGCCAGCAGATCGATCACAGGGGGAGGCACAGATACGCAGTATTTT. The entire variable domain, with the rest obtained from reference TRBV7-8 and TRBJ2-3, is as follows: GAGVSQSPRYKVAKRGQDVALRCDPISGHVSLFWYQQALGQGPEFLTYFQNEAQLDKSGLPSDRFFAERPEGSVSTLKIQRTQQEDSAVYLCASRSITGGGTDTQYFGPGTRLTVL.

V usage is TRBV5-4 and J usage is TRBJ2-2; D possibly matches TRBD1 or TRBD2 (5 bases each). The germline V and J ends were trimmed by 9 bases and 4 bases, with 22 bases remaining between them. Germline CDR1 is SGHNT and CDR2 is YYREEE (reference sequence). The CDR3 loop spans 16 amino acids. The DNA for the CDR3 is TGTGCCATGTGGGGGAGTTTAGCTTCGAGCACCGGGGAGCTGTTTTTT. Translation: CAMWGSLASSTGELFF.

This clonotype was recorded a few times. The V gene is TRBV5-1, the J gene TRBJ2-2; D may be TRBD1 (6 bases). Germline V CDR1 and CDR2: SGHRS, YFSETQ. Trimming took off 2 bases at V and 5 bases at J, with 13 bases between the two ends. The length of the CDR3 is 15 residues. The CDR3 region has the DNA TGCGCCAGCAGCTTCAGGGTGGGGGCAACCGGGGAGCTGTTTTTT. Translated, it gives CASSFRVGATGELFF.

The V and J genes are TRBV19 and TRBJ2-4, with D perhaps TRBD1 (6 bases). CDR3 length: 16 amino acids. Trimming shortened V by 3 bases and J by 2 bases, and 14 bases separated the two germline ends. Germline CDR1 LNHDA, CDR2 SQIVND (reference sequence). Here the CDR3 DNA reads TGTGCCAGTAGTATGGGGACATTTGGGACCAAAAACATTCAGTACTTC. Amino acid sequence: CASSMGTFGTKNIQYF.

The chain uses TRBV30 and TRBJ1-1; no clear D gene. The CDR3 covers 14 residues. Germline CDR1 and CDR2: GTSNPN and SVGIG (reference sequence). V was clipped by 4 bases and J by 3 bases, with 15 bases between them. The CDR3, as DNA: TGTGCCTGGACCGCCCTTACGAGCGACACTGAAGCTTTCTTT. Its translation: CAWTALTSDTEAFF.

The sample holds a few counts of this clonotype. This chain connects TRBV7-9 to TRBJ2-1; D unclear. Trimming stripped 5 bases from V and 9 bases from J, with 11 bases between. Germline values: CDR1 SEHNR, CDR2 FQNEAQ (reference sequence). The CDR3 contains 12 residues. The CDR3 DNA reads as TGTGCCAGCAGCAACAGCTATGGTGAGCAGTTCTTC. It specifies CASSNSYGEQFF.

V usage is TRBV7-6 and J usage is TRBJ2-1; 10 nucleotides line up with TRBD1. This CDR3 region has 15 residues. Germline CDR1 SGHVS, CDR2 FNYEAQ. Trimming removed 5 bases from V and 4 bases from J; junction bases left unmatched: 5. CDR3 DNA: TGTGCCAGCAGCAGGGACAGGGGACAGTACAATGAGCAGTTCTTC. Its translation: CASSRDRGQYNEQFF.

This clonotype has just a few counts. V gene TRBV7-9 combines with J gene TRBJ1-2; no firm D call. The CDR3 totals 16 residues. V shed 2 bases and J shed 3 bases, with 16 bases lying between them. Germline CDR1 SEHNR, CDR2 FQNEAQ (reference sequence). CDR3 loop: CASSLSGQAPYYGYTF. CDR3 nucleotide sequence: TGTGCCAGCAGCTTAAGCGGTCAGGCGCCGTACTATGGCTACACCTTC.

The chain combines TRBV3-1 with TRBJ1-1; 10 bases are shared with TRBD1. CDR1 and CDR2 (germline): LGHDT, YNNKEL (reference sequence). The CDR3 extends over 15 amino acids. Unmatched junction bases numbered 10, after V lost 4 bases and J lost 8 bases. CDR3 region: CASSRRDRGGAEAFF. In DNA, the CDR3 is TGTGCCAGCAGCCGTAGGGACAGGGGAGGGGCCGAAGCTTTCTTT.

This clonotype was seen a few times. The chain couples TRBV5-5 to TRBJ2-3; D is uncertain. Germline V gives CDR1 SGHKS, CDR2 YYEKEE (reference sequence). V dropped 1 base and J dropped 2 bases, with 11 bases sitting between them. The CDR3 runs 15 residues. DNA of the CDR3: TGTGCCAGCAGCTTGACGGCTGGGTTCACAGATACGCAGTATTTT. It is translated as CASSLTAGFTDTQYF.

This clonotype was observed a few times. The V call is TRBV4-3, the J call TRBJ2-3, with a weak D call TRBD1 (5 bases). This CDR3 spans 16 amino acids. From germline, CDR1 is LGHNA and CDR2 YSLEER. V lost 0 bases and J 5 bases, leaving 15 bases between the germline ends. The CDR3 protein is CASSQENRPSIDTQYF. The CDR3 DNA reads as TGCGCCAGCAGCCAAGAAAACAGGCCGAGTATAGATACGCAGTATTTT.

This chain uses TRBV4-1 with TRBJ2-1, with 15 bases aligning to TRBD2. Germline assignment: CDR1 MGHRA and CDR2 YSYEKL. J lost 9 bases, V lost 4 bases, and 4 bases had no gene match. CDR3 size: 15 residues. CDR3 sequence: CASSLGLAGGIEQFF. In nucleotides, the CDR3 is TGCGCCAGCAGCCTCGGACTAGCGGGGGGGATTGAGCAGTTCTTC.